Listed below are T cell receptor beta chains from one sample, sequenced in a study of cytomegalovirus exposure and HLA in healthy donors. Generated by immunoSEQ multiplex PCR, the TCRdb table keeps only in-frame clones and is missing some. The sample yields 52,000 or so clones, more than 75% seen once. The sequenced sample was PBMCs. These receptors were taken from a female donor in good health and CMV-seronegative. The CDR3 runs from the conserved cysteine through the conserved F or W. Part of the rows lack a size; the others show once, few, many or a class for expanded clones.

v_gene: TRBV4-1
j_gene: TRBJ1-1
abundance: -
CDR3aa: CASGQASLAGMNTEAFF

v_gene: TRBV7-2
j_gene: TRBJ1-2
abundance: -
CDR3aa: CASSLEAAYDYTF

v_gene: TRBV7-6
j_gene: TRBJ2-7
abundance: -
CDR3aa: CASSPGTSGNEQYF

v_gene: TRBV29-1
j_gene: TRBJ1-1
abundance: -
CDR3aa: CSSGGATEAFF

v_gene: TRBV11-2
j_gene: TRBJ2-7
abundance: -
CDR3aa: CASSLPTPSYEQYF

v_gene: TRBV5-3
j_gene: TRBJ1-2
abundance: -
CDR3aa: CARSLGDRALRGLCYTF

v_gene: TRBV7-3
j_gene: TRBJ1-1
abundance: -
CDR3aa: CASSLRGPHGTEAFF

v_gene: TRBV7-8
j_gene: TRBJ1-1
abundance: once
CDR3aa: CASSPFSRNTEAFF

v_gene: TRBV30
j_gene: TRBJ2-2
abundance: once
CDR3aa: CAWRGRGELFF

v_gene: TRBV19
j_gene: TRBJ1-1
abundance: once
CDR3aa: CASSRTGRVTEAFF

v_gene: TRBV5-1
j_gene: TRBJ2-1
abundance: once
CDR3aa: CASSSGTPNLEQFF

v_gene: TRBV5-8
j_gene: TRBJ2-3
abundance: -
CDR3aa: CASSLAGPYTQYF

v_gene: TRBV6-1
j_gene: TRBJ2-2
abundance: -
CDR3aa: CASRPTGDTGELFF

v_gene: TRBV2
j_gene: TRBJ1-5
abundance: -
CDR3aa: CASSPRENQPQHF

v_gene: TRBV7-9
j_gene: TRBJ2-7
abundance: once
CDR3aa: CASSKPGTMAYEQYF

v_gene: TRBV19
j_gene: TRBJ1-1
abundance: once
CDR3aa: CASSTAQGARTEAFF

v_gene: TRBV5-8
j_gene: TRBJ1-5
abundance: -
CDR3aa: CASSPRQGVNQPQHF

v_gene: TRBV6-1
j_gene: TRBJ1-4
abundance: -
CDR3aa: CASQGAVGTNEKLFF